The TCR beta chain described here comes from a study of CD8+CD57+ T cells in acquired aplastic anemia. Only patients with CD8+CD57+ cell expansion on flow cytometry were chosen for sequencing. CDR1 is LNHDA, CDR2 SQIVND, per germline (reference sequence). The CDR3 loop spans 14 amino acids. V lost 5 bases to trimming and J lost 3 bases, with 13 bases between them. The study profiled TCR beta VDJ and CDR3 using genomic DNA as template. TCRdb redid the calling of the reads with MiXCR, one entry per CDR3 protein. The table includes hundreds of thousands of distinct CDR3 sequences, around half detected once.

Source material: sorted CD4+, CD8+, or CD8+CD57+ T cells (not recorded which) from PBMCs. This sequence joins TRBV19 and TRBJ1-2, with D perhaps matching TRBD1 (5 bases). The sequence was obtained from a human donor with aplastic anemia. CDR3 sequence: CASSPQVIYYGYTF. CDR3 nucleotides: TGTGCCAGTAGTCCACAGGTCATTTACTATGGCTACACCTTC. The full variable domain, its missing parts supplied by reference TRBV19 and TRBJ1-2, is DGGITQSPKYLFRKEGQNVTLSCEQNLNHDAMYWYRQDPGQGLRLIYYSQIVNDFQKGDIAEGYSVSREKKESFPLTVTSAQKNPTAFYLCASSPQVIYYGYTFGSGTRLTVV.